The T cell receptor (beta chain) described here comes from a study of cytomegalovirus exposure and HLA in healthy donors. Notes on the study in general: From TCR beta sequences, most subjects' HLA-A and HLA-B alleles were reportedly predicted accurately. It was taken for granted in presence/absence analyses that sequencing depth across donors was roughly uniform.

It was with 60 Vbeta and 13 Jbeta primers that the PCR ran. The authors' processing: The count from a later analysis was 79 million or so unique TCR beta chains, some 12 million of them shared. Libraries were prepared by immunoSEQ multiplex PCR; TCRdb keeps only in-frame clonotypes and omits some of them. D and trimming come from the DNA, and the V and J calls and clone size come from that table. The sample holds 110,000 or so clones; approximately 71% are singletons and the top ten take 4.5% to 5.5%. On this clone: Antigen specificity is unknown.

Sequencing was done on a sample of PBMCs. This sequence was found in a woman aged 70-85 years in good health and CMV-seropositive.

This CDR3 is CASSLGGGQPMDEQFF. CDR3 nucleotides: TGTGCCAGCAGCTTGGGAGGGGGTCAACCTATGGATGAGCAGTTCTTC. The V gene is TRBV5-4, the J gene TRBJ2-1; maybe TRBD1 (6 bases). V was pared by 0 bases and J by 8 bases, with 18 bases between. Per the germline V gene, CDR1 is SGHNT and CDR2 is YYREEE (reference sequence). The CDR3 totals 16 residues.